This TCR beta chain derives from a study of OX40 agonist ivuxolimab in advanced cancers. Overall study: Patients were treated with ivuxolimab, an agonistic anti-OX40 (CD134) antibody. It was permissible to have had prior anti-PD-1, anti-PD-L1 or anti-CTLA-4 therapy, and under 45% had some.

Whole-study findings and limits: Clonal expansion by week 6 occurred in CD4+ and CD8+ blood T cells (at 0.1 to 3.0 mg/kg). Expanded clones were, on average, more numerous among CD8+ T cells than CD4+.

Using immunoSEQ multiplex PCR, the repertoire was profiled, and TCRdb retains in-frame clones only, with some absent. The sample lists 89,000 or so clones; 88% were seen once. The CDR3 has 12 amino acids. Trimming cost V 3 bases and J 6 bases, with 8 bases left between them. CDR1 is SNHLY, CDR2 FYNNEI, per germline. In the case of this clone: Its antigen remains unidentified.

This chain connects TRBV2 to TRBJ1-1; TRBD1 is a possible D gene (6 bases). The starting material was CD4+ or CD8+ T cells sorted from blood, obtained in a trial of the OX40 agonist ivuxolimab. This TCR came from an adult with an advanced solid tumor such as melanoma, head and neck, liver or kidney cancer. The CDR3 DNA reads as TGTGCCAGCAGTGACAGGGGCCCTGAAGCTTTCTTT. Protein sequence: CASSDRGPEAFF.